What follows are 15 T cell receptor beta chains derived from one specimen sequenced in a study of CD8 T cells in ankylosing spondylitis. TCRdb recomputed calls from the 5' RACE reads with MiXCR, one row per CDR3 protein. The repertoire holds 45,000 or so distinct CDR3 sequences, about 10% seen once, with approximately 1.5% in the top ten. Input material: blood, either unsorted or a sorted T cell fraction (not recorded which). Receptors originate from a male donor with ankylosing spondylitis or in good health (not recorded which).

The J gene is TRBJ1-6, the V gene TRBV5-1, with TRBD1 identical over 7 bases. Germline V gives CDR1 SGHRS, CDR2 YFSETQ. The CDR3 spans 14 residues. Germline trimming cut 3 bases from V and 12 bases from J; bases unmatched to any gene: 9. CDR3 nucleotide sequence: TGCGCCAGCAGCTCGGGACAGCAGTATCAACCCCTCCACTTT. Translated, it gives CASSSGQQYQPLHF.

This clonotype was found many times. The V and J genes are TRBV20-1 and TRBJ1-5, with D perhaps TRBD1 (5 bases). The CDR3 consists of 12 residues. V was clipped by 5 bases and J by 1 base, with 6 bases between them. Germline V lookup: CDR1 DFQATT, CDR2 SNEGSKA (reference sequence). The CDR3, as DNA: TGCAGTGCTCGGACAAGCAATCAGCCCCAGCATTTT. Translated, it gives CSARTSNQPQHF.

In its sample, this clonotype was seen many times. The rearrangement links TRBV29-1 to TRBJ2-7, with D maybe TRBD1 (6 bases). The CDR3 is 14 amino acids. V was shortened by 1 base and J by 11 bases, with 21 bases between the two germline ends. Germline loops: CDR1 SQVTM, CDR2 ANQGSEA. This chain's CDR3 is CSVEVDMAGARKYF. CDR3 coding DNA: TGCAGCGTTGAAGTAGACATGGCAGGGGCGCGTAAGTACTTC.

The sample holds many counts of this clonotype. V usage is TRBV7-8 and J usage is TRBJ2-1; TRBD2 matches 8 bases. After removal of 2 bases from V and 1 base from J, the junction contained 1 base not matched to a gene. The CDR3 runs to 15 residues. Germline-derived CDR1 and CDR2 are SGHVS and FQNEAQ. Written as DNA, the CDR3 is TGTGCCAGCAGCTTACGGGGGGGATCCTACAATGAGCAGTTCTTC. Its protein product is CASSLRGGSYNEQFF.

This clonotype has ten or more counts. The J gene is TRBJ1-1, the V gene TRBV29-1; 9 positions match TRBD1. The junction had 7 bases not matched to a gene; V was cut back by 6 bases and J by 5 bases. CDR1 SQVTM and CDR2 ANQGSEA come from the germline V gene. This CDR3 spans 13 amino acids. DNA for the CDR3: TGCAGCGTGTGGGACAGGGATGGGACTGAAGCTTTCTTT. Translation: CSVWDRDGTEAFF.

This clonotype occurred many times. The chain is built from TRBV3-1 and TRBJ2-1; D gene ambiguous. This CDR3 has 14 residues. CDR1 is LGHDT and CDR2 is YNNKEL in the germline V gene (reference sequence). The V gene lost 4 bases and the J gene lost 7 bases, with 14 bases spanning the gap. The CDR3 DNA reads as TGTGCCAGCAGCCCCCTCGGCAGAAATAATGAGCAGTTCTTC. This gives the protein CASSPLGRNNEQFF.

Many counts were recorded for this clonotype. The chain uses TRBV29-1 and TRBJ2-7, with 7 positions matching TRBD1. CDR1 is SQVTM, CDR2 ANQGSEA, per germline. V gave up 7 bases and J gave up 2 bases; unmatched junction bases: 11. The CDR3 contains 14 residues. CDR3 sequence: CSGMTGSGPYEQYF. DNA of the CDR3: TGCAGCGGTATGACAGGGTCCGGCCCCTACGAGCAGTACTTC.

This clonotype was seen at least ten times. The CDR3 coding sequence is TGTGCCACCCGGGACAGGATCTACGAGCAGTACTTC. Protein: CATRDRIYEQYF. This sequence joins TRBV2 and TRBJ2-7; 8 nucleotides match TRBD1. V gave up 10 bases and J gave up 3 bases; unmatched junction bases: 5. There are 12 residues in the CDR3. Looked up from germline, CDR1 is SNHLY and CDR2 is FYNNEI.

This clonotype was seen repeatedly, ten times or more. The rearrangement joins TRBV6-5 to TRBJ1-4; no clear D gene. CDR1 is MNHEY and CDR2 is SVGAGI in the germline V gene. The CDR3 totals 15 residues. Deletions cut 0 bases from V and 7 bases from J, with 12 bases between. The CDR3 reads CASSYSGRSGEKLFF. The CDR3 nucleotides read TGTGCCAGCAGTTACTCCGGGAGGTCCGGTGAAAAACTGTTTTTT.

This clonotype was seen once. The gene calls are TRBV5-1 and TRBJ1-1, with 9 positions matching TRBD1. Germline trimming cut 4 bases from V and 5 bases from J; bases unmatched to any gene: 6. The CDR3 extends over 14 amino acids. The germline gives CDR1 SGHRS, CDR2 YFSETQ. CDR3 sequence reads: CASSTGQGLTEAFF. In DNA form, the CDR3 reads TGCGCCAGCAGCACGGGACAGGGCTTAACTGAAGCTTTCTTT. Full variable domain (outside the CDR3, taken from reference TRBV5-1 and TRBJ1-1): KAGVTQTPRYLIKTRGQQVTLSCSPISGHRSVSWYQQTPGQGLQFLFEYFSETQRNKGNFPGRFSGRQFSNSRSEMNVSTLELGDSALYLCASSTGQGLTEAFFGQGTRLTVV.

This clonotype has just a few counts. The CDR3 region has the DNA TGTGCCACCACCCCGACAGGGGACGGCAATCAGCCCCAGCATTTT. Translation: CATTPTGDGNQPQHF. The chain links TRBV10-3 to TRBJ1-5; 8 nucleotides agree with TRBD1. V was pared by 10 bases and J by 2 bases, with 10 bases of the junction left unmatched. There are 15 residues in the CDR3. Germline V gene sequence: CDR1 ENHRY, CDR2 SYGVKD.

This clonotype was counted at least ten times. The V call is TRBV24-1, the J call TRBJ1-6; D is uncertain. CDR1 is KGHDR, CDR2 SFDVKD, per germline. V shed 5 bases and J shed 10 bases, with 14 bases lying between them. CDR3 length: 14 residues. The CDR3 sequence: CATSGFGGGSPLHF. CDR3 nucleotide sequence: TGTGCCACCAGTGGATTCGGAGGTGGGTCACCCCTCCACTTT.

This clonotype was counted ten times or more. CDR3 loop: CASSSSTSGDPDTQYF. The CDR3 coding sequence is TGTGCCAGCAGCTCTTCGACTAGCGGGGACCCAGATACGCAGTATTTT. This chain connects TRBV5-5 to TRBJ2-3; 11 nucleotides align to TRBD2. The CDR3 has 16 residues. The V gene's germline CDR1 is SGHKS and CDR2 YYEKEE (reference sequence). J gave up 4 bases and V 3 bases, and 7 bases lay outside the gene matches.

Ten or more counts support this clonotype. This chain connects TRBV29-1 to TRBJ2-7; 7 bases are a match to TRBD2. This CDR3 is 13 amino acids long. With V trimmed by 4 bases and J by 2 bases, 5 bases remained unmatched. Per the germline V gene, CDR1 is SQVTM and CDR2 is ANQGSEA. CDR3 nucleotides: TGCAGCGTTGCTAGCGGCGTGACCTACGAGCAGTACTTC. Translated: CSVASGVTYEQYF.

The chain recombines TRBV29-1 with TRBJ1-5; TRBD1 matches at 8 bases. Germline V CDR1 and CDR2: SQVTM, ANQGSEA. The CDR3 extends over 15 amino acids. V shed 7 bases and J 3 bases; nucleotides not matched to a gene: 11. CDR3 nucleotide sequence: TGCAGCGCTTCGAATCGGACAGGGTTCAATCAGCCCCAGCATTTT. This sequence encodes CSASNRTGFNQPQHF.